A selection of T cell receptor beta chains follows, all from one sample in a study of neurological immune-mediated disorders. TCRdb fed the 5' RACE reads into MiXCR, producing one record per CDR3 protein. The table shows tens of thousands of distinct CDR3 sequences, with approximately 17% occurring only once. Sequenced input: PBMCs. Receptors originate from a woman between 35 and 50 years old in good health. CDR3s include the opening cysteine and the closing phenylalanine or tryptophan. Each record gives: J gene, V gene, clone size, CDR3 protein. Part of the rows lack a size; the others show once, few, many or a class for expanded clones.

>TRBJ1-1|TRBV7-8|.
CASSDDRGLGWVTEAFF
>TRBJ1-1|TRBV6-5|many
CASSYSLFRQGSMNTEAFF
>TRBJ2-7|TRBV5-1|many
CASSNRYEQYF
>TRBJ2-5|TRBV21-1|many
CASKGGRRSQETQYF
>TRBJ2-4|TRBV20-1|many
CSARDFAKNIQYF
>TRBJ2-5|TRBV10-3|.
CAIRTSIADEETQYF
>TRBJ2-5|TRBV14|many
CASSLNLAGGETQYF
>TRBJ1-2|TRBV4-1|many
CASSRTVRDSSYGYTF
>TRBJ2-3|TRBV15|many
CATSRVGGGGTDTQYF
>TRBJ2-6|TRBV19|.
CASSPRGPGANVLTF
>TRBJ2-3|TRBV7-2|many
CASSLAGAWRGDTQYF
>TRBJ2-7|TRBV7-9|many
CASSSKGIYEQYF
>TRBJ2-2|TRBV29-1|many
CSSRLAGGTGELFF
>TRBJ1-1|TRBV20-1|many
CSASEQGRVEAFF
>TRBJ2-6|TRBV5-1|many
CASSWGAAGANVLTF
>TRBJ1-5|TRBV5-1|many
CASSLVGEVNEPQHF
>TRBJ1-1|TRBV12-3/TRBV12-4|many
CASTISRSTEAFF
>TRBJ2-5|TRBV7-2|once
CASSLFRGGQETQYF
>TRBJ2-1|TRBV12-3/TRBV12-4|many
CASSFNRDGGQFF
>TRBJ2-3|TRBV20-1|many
CSARLPGTDTQYF
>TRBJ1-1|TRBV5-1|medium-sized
CASSLMNPGAEAFF
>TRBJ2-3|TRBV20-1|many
CSAESRTGSDTQYF
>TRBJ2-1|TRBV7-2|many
CASNPGGPRAYNEQFF
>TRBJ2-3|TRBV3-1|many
CASSQEGASSFLTSTDTQYF
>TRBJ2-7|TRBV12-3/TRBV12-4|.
CASTGTFTYEQYF
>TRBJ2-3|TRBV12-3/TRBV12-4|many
CASTRTGGPDTQYF
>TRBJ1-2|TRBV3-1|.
CASSQGQANYGYTF
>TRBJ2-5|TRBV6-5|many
CASSSVGIRETQYF
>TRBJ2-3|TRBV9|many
CASSVTALGTDTQYF